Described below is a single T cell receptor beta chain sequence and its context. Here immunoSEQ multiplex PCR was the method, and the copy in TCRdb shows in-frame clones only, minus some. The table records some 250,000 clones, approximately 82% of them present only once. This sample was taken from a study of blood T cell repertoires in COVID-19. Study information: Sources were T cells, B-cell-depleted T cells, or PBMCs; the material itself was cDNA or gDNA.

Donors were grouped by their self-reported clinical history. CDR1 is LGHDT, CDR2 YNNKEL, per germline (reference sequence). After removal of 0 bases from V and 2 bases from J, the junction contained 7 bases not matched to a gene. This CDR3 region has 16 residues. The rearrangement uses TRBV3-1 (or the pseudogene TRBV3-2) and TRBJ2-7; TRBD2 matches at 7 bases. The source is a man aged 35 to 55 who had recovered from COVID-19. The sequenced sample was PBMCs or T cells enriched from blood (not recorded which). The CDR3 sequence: CASSQDFGGKTYEQYF. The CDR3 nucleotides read TGTGCCAGCAGCCAAGATTTCGGGGGGAAAACCTACGAGCAGTACTTC.